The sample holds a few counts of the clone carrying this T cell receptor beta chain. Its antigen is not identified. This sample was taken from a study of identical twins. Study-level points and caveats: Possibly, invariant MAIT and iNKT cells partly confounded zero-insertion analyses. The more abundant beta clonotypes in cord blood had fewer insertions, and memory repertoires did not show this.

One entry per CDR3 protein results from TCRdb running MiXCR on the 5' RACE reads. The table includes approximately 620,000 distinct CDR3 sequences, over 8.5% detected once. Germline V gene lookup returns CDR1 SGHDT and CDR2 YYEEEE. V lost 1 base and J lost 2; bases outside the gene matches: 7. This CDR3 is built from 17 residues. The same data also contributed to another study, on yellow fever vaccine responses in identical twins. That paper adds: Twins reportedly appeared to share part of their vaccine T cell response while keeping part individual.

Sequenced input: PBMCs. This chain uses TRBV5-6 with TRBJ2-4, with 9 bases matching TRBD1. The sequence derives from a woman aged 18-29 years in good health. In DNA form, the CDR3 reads TGTGCCAGCAGCTTGCGCGGGACAGGGAACCCCAAAAACATTCAGTACTTC. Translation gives CASSLRGTGNPKNIQYF. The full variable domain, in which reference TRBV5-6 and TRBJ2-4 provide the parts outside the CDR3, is DAGVTQSPTHLIKTRGQQVTLRCSPKSGHDTVSWYQQALGQGPQFIFQYYEEEERQRGNFPDRFSGHQFPNYSSELNVNALLLGDSALYLCASSLRGTGNPKNIQYFGAGTRLSVL.